Listed below are T cell receptor beta chains from one sample, sequenced in a study of cytomegalovirus exposure and HLA in healthy donors. Produced via immunoSEQ multiplex PCR; TCRdb's table is partial and in-frame only. This table holds 80,000 to 95,000 clones, roughly 77% found once. Source material: PBMCs. The receptors shown here come from a woman aged 40 to 50 in good health and CMV-seropositive. Both conserved end residues are part of each CDR3. Each record gives: V gene, D gene, J gene, clone size, CDR3 DNA, CDR3 protein. D genes are given only for firm matches. Size tells how often a clone was seen (once, few, many) or the class of an expanded clone, and some rows leave it out.

TRBV2	TRBD1	TRBJ2-7	few	TGTGCCAGCAGGCACCGGGACAGGGTATTATACGAGCAGTACTTC	CASRHRDRVLYEQYF
TRBV7-9	TRBD1	TRBJ2-2	.	TGTGCCAGCAGCTTATATAGGACAGGGGGACCCGGGGAGCTGTTTTTT	CASSLYRTGGPGELFF
TRBV7-3	TRBD1	TRBJ2-2	.	TGTGCCAGCAGCAAACAGGGGGGGGAGCTGTTTTTT	CASSKQGGELFF
TRBV19	TRBD2	TRBJ2-7	.	TGTGCCAGTAGCAGGAATAGCGGGGGGGGGCCCTACGAGCAGTACTTC	CASSRNSGGGPYEQYF
TRBV9	.	TRBJ2-1	once	TGTGCCAGCGGGGGGACGGATGAGCAGTTCTTC	CASGGTDEQFF
TRBV19	TRBD2	TRBJ2-7	.	TGTGCCAGCAGACCTCTAGCGGGAGGCGCTTATGAGCAGTACTTC	CASRPLAGGAYEQYF
TRBV28	.	TRBJ2-7	.	TGTGCCAGCAGTTTATATGTCAGCTCCTACGAGCAGTACTTC	CASSLYVSSYEQYF
TRBV5-6	.	TRBJ1-1	.	TGTGCCAGCAGCTTGGCTTTTCAGGGGCTGAAGGACACTGAAGCTTTCTTT	CASSLAFQGLKDTEAFF
TRBV19	.	TRBJ1-4	.	TGTGCCAGTAGATACCCCTTGGGAGACAAACTGTTTTTT	CASRYPLGDKLFF
TRBV18	.	TRBJ1-1	once	TGTGCCAGCTCTTTCTTACAGGGACCCATGAACACTGAAGCTTTCTTT	CASSFLQGPMNTEAFF
TRBV2	.	TRBJ2-1	.	TGTGCCAGCAGTGCAACAGTAACCTACAATGAGCAGTTCTTC	CASSATVTYNEQFF
TRBV6-1	.	TRBJ1-2	.	TGTGCCAGCAGTGAAGGTCCCGAAGGCGGCTATGGCTACACCTTC	CASSEGPEGGYGYTF
TRBV7-9	TRBD1	TRBJ1-1	few	TGTGCCAGCAGCCTTCAGGGGGCTAATTCAGCTTTCTTT	CASSLQGANSAFF
TRBV6-5	.	TRBJ2-7	.	TGTGCCAGCAGTTACGATACAAGCGGACTCTACGAGCAGTACTTC	CASSYDTSGLYEQYF
TRBV15	.	TRBJ2-5	.	TGTGCCACCAGCAGAGGCAAGGGAGAGGTGGAGACCCAGTACTTC	CATSRGKGEVETQYF
TRBV6-4	TRBD1	TRBJ2-7	.	TGTGCCAGCAGCAAACCACAGGGGGCTCCCTACGAGCAGTACTTC	CASSKPQGAPYEQYF
TRBV5-8	.	TRBJ1-2	.	TGTGCCAGCAGTAAACAGGGAAGCTATGGCTACACCTTC	CASSKQGSYGYTF
TRBV21-1	.	TRBJ1-5	.	TGTGCCAGCAGCAAATTCGTCGGGGAATCGGTGGATCAGCCCCAGCATTTT	CASSKFVGESVDQPQHF
TRBV7-3	TRBD1	TRBJ2-7	few	TGTGCCAGCAGCTCCCTCCGGGGACAGCTATTCTACGAGCAGTACTTC	CASSSLRGQLFYEQYF
TRBV9	.	TRBJ1-2	.	TGTGCCAGCAGCGTAACAGGTCAGGGAAGAATAGGAGGCTACACCTTC	CASSVTGQGRIGGYTF
TRBV6-1	TRBD1	TRBJ1-2	.	TGTGCCAGCAGCCCATTCGGACAGGTCTATGGCTACACCTTC	CASSPFGQVYGYTF
TRBV6-1	TRBD1	TRBJ1-2	.	TGTGCCAGCAGTGGACAGGGGACCCTCTATGGCTACACCTTC	CASSGQGTLYGYTF
TRBV28	TRBD1	TRBJ1-5	.	TGTGCCAGCAGCCGGGACAGGTCTCGTCCCCAGCATTTT	CASSRDRSRPQHF
TRBV6-1	TRBD1	TRBJ2-7	few	TGTGCCAGCAGTGAAGCGGGACAGATAGGTCTATACGAGCAGTACTTC	CASSEAGQIGLYEQYF
TRBV4-2	TRBD1	TRBJ2-2	.	TGTGCCAGCAGCCAAGACCCCGGGACAGTGAACACCGGGGAGCTGTTTTTT	CASSQDPGTVNTGELFF
TRBV15	.	TRBJ2-3	.	TGTGCCACCAGCAGAGATTTAAGTGGGCACATACCAGATACGCAGTATTTT	CATSRDLSGHIPDTQYF
TRBV7-2	.	TRBJ2-7	.	TGTGCCAGCACCCCGGGGGGCGGACTAACCTACGAGCAGTACTTC	CASTPGGGLTYEQYF
TRBV27	TRBD2	TRBJ2-5	.	TGTGCCAGCAGTCCCCGCTCCGTAACTAGCGGGCAAGAGACCCAGTACTTC	CASSPRSVTSGQETQYF
TRBV9	.	TRBJ1-1	.	TGTGCCAGCAGCGTAGAGGGGCCATTCCCTGAAGCTTTCTTT	CASSVEGPFPEAFF
TRBV4-1	TRBD1	TRBJ1-1	.	TGCGCCAGCAGCCAAGATACAGGGGGCACTGAAGCTTTCTTT	CASSQDTGGTEAFF
TRBV27	TRBD2	TRBJ2-1	once	TGTGCCAGCAGTTCGAGCGGGAGGGGCGTTTTGGATGAGCAGTTCTTC	CASSSSGRGVLDEQFF
TRBV10-2	TRBD2	TRBJ2-5	few	TGCGCCAGCAGTATCACTAGCGGGGGGACGCAAGAGACCCAGTACTTC	CASSITSGGTQETQYF
TRBV7-2	TRBD1	TRBJ1-1	.	TGTGCCAGCAGCTACGCCCCGGGACAGGGGGCTGAAGCTTTCTTT	CASSYAPGQGAEAFF
TRBV14	.	TRBJ2-7	.	TGTGCCAGCAGCCAAGAGGCAGGTGGCTACGAGCAGTACTTC	CASSQEAGGYEQYF
TRBV5-1	TRBD1	TRBJ2-2	.	TGCGCCACCAAGTTGGGACAGGGGGGCTCCGGGGAGCTGTTTTTT	CATKLGQGGSGELFF
TRBV14	TRBD1	TRBJ1-1	.	TGTGCCAGCAGTCGGACAGGGGGCGCGGCCACTGAAGCTTTCTTT	CASSRTGGAATEAFF